This T cell receptor (beta chain) was retrieved from a study of siplizumab effects on memory and regulatory T cells. Notes on this clone: The antigen is unknown.

Findings and caveats of the study: In siplizumab cultures, the suppressive function of proliferating Tregs remained unconfirmed.

Data came from immunoSEQ multiplex PCR; TCRdb stores just in-frame clones and leaves some out. The sample comprises fewer than 130,000 clones, just under 95% of which are singletons, and approximately 1.2% rests with the top ten. The sequenced material came from CD4+ T cells sorted from blood. The TCR originated in a human donor in good health.

CDR3 sequence: CASSRGSNQPQHF. The CDR3 bases are TGTGCCAGCAGTCGAGGGAGCAATCAGCCCCAGCATTTT. This rearrangement joins TRBV6-5 to TRBJ1-5; D is unclear. Between the trimmed V and J ends, which lost 5 bases and 1 base, there was a span of 6 bases. The CDR3 consists of 13 residues. The germline CDR1 and CDR2 sequences are MNHEY and SVGAGI.